Described below is a single TCR beta chain sequence and its context. The antigen is unknown. These data originate in a study of cytomegalovirus exposure and HLA in healthy donors. Study observations and caveats: There was a cluster of highly shared sequence variants that was likely a sequencing artifact. Among CMV-associated TCR beta chains, most appeared HLA-restricted in a later analysis.

This CDR3 comprises 14 residues. In germline, CDR1 is ENHRY, CDR2 SYGVKD. With V trimmed by 4 bases and J by 8 bases, 10 bases remained unmatched. PCR primers comprised 60 Vbeta and 13 Jbeta primers. This table comes from immunoSEQ multiplex PCR, and its TCRdb copy is limited to in-frame clones, with some not included. Found here are over 100,000 clones, 69% of them singletons; the top ten hold 5.4%. This chain links TRBV10-3 with TRBJ1-2; TRBD1 matches at 7 bases. The TCR sequence derives from a woman between 65 and 79 years old in good health and CMV-seropositive. The source material was PBMCs. The CDR3 is CAISVGQGGGGYTF. The CDR3 DNA sequence: TGTGCCATCAGTGTTGGGCAGGGGGGTGGAGGCTACACCTTC.